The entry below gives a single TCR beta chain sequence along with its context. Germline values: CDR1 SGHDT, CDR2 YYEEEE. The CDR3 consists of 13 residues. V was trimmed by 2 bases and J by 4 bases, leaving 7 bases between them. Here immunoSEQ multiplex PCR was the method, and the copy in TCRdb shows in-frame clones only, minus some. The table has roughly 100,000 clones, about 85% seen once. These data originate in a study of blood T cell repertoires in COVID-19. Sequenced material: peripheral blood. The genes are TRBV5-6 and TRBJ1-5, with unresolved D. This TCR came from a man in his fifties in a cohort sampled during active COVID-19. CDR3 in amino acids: CASSFAGNQPQHF. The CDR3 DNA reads TGTGCCAGCAGCTTTGCGGGGAATCAGCCCCAGCATTTT.